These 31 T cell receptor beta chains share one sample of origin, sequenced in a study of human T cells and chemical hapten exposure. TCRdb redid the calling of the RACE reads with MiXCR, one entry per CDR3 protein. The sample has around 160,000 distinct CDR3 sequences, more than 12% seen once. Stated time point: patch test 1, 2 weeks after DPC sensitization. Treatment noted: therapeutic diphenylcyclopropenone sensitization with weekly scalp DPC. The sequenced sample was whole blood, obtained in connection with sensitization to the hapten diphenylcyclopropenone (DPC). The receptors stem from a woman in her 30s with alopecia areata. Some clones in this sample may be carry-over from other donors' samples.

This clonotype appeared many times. This CDR3 reads CASNRGWTEAFF. In DNA, the CDR3 is TGTGCCAGCAATCGTGGGTGGACCGAAGCTTTCTTT. The gene calls are TRBV6-1 and TRBJ1-1; D ambiguous. V shed 7 bases and J shed 8 bases, with 14 bases lying between them. The germline gives CDR1 MNHNS, CDR2 SASEGT. The CDR3 extends over 12 amino acids.

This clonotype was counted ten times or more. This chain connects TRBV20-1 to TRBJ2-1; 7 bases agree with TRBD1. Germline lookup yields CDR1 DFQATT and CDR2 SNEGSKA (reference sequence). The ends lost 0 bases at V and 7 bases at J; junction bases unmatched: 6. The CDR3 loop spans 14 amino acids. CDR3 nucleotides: TGCAGTGCTAGAGATCAGGGGGAGTGGAATGAGCAGTTCTTC. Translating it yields CSARDQGEWNEQFF.

The CDR3 is CASSSQTGDNTEAFF. CDR3 coding DNA: TGTGCCAGCAGCTCCCAGACAGGGGATAACACTGAAGCTTTCTTT. The chain carries TRBV11-3 and TRBJ1-1; 8 bases are a match to TRBD1. Germline-derived CDR1 and CDR2 are SGHNT and YENEEA. CDR3 length: 15 residues. V was pared by 4 bases and J by 2 bases, with 6 bases of the junction left unmatched. The variable domain in full, completed from reference TRBV11-3 and TRBJ1-1, reads EAGVVQSPRYKIIEKKQPVAFWCNPISGHNTLYWYLQNLGQGPELLIRYENEEAVDDSQLPKDRFSAERLKGVDSTLKIQPAELGDSAVYLCASSSQTGDNTEAFFGQGTRLTVV.

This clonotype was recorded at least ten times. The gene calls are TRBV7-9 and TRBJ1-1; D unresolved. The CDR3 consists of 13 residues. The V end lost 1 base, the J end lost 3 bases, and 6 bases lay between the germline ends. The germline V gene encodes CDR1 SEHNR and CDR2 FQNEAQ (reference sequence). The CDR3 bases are TGTGCCAGCAGCTTAGGCAGTTACACTGAAGCTTTCTTT. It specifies CASSLGSYTEAFF.

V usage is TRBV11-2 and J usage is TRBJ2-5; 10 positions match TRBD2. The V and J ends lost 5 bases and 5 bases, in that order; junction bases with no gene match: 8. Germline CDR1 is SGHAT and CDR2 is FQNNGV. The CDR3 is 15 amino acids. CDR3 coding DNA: TGTGCCAGCAGCCCCCCCGGGACTAGCGTCGAGACCCAGTACTTC. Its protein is CASSPPGTSVETQYF. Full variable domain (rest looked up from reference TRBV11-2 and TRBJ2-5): EAGVAQSPRYKIIEKRQSVAFWCNPISGHATLYWYQQILGQGPKLLIQFQNNGVVDDSQLPKDRFSAERLKGVDSTLKIQPAKLEDSAVYLCASSPPGTSVETQYFGPGTRLLVL.

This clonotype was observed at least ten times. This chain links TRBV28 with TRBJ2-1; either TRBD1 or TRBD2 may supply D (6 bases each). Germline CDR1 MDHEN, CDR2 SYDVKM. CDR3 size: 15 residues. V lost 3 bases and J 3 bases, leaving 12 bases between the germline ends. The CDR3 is CASSLWGANYNEQFF. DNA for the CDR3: TGTGCCAGCAGTTTGTGGGGGGCTAACTACAATGAGCAGTTCTTC.

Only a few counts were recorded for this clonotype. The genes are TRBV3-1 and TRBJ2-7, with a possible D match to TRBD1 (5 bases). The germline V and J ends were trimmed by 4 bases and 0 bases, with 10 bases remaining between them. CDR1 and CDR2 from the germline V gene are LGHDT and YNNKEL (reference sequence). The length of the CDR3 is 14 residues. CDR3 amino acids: CASSPQAFSYEQYF. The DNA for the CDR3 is TGTGCCAGCAGCCCACAGGCTTTCTCCTACGAGCAGTACTTC.

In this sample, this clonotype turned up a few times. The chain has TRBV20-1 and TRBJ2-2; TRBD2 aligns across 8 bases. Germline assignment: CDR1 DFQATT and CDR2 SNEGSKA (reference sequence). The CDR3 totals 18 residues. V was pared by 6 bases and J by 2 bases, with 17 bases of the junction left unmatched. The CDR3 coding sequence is TGCAGTGCGCCCCCCCCAAAGGCGGGGGGACCAAACACCGGGGAGCTGTTTTTT. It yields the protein CSAPPPKAGGPNTGELFF.

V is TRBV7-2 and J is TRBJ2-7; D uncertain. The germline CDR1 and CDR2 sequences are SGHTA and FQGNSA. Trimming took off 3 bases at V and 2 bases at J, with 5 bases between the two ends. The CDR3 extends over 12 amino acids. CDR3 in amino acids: CASSFQTYEQYF. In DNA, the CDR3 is TGTGCCAGCAGCTTCCAAACCTACGAGCAGTACTTC. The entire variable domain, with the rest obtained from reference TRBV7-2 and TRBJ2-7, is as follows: GAGVSQSPSNKVTEKGKDVELRCDPISGHTALYWYRQSLGQGLEFLIYFQGNSAPDKSGLPSDRFSAERTGGSVSTLTIQRTQQEDSAVYLCASSFQTYEQYFGPGTRLTVT.

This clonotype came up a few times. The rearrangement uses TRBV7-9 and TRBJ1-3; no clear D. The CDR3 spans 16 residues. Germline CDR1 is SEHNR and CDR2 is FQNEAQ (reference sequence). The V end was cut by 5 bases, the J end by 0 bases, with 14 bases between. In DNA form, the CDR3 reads TGTGCCAGCAGCCCGCTGAGGGCTCTCTCTGGAAACACCATATATTTT. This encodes CASSPLRALSGNTIYF.

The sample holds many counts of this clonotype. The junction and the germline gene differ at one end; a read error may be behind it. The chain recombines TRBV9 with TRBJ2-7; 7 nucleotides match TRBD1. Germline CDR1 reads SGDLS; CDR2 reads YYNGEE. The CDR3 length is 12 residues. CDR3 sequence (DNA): TGTGCCAGCAGCTCAACCGGGACAGAGCTCTCTTTC. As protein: CASSSTGTELSF.

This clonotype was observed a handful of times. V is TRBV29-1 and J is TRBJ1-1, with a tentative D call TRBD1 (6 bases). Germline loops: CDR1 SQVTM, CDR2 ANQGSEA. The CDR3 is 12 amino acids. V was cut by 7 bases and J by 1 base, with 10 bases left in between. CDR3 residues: CSGGQTNTEAFF. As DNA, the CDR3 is TGCAGCGGCGGACAGACGAACACTGAAGCTTTCTTT.

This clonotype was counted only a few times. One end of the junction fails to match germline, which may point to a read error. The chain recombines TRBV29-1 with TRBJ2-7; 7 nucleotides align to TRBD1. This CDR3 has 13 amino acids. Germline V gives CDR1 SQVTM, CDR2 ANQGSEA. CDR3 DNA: TGCAGCGTTCAAGAGGGGGCCCCCTACGAGCAGTACTTC. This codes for CSVQEGAPYEQYF.

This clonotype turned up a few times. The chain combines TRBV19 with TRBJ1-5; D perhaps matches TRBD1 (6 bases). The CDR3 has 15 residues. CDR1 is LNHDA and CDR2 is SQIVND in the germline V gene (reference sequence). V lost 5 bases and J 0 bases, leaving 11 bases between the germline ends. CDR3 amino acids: CASSWTTGSNQPQHF. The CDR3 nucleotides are TGTGCCAGTAGTTGGACGACAGGTAGCAATCAGCCCCAGCATTTT.

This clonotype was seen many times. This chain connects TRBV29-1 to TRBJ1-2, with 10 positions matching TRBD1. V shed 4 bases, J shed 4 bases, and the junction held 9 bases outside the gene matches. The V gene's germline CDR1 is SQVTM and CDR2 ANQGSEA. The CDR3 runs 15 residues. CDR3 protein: CSVAGTGVSSYGYTF. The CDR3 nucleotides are TGCAGCGTTGCAGGGACAGGGGTCTCATCCTATGGCTACACCTTC.

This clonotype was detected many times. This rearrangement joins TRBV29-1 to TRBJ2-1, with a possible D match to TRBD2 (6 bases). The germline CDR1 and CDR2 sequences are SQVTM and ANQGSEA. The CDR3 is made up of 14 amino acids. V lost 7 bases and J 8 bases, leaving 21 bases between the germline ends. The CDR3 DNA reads TGCAGCGGGGCGCTTGGGGCGGGGATATATGAGCAGTTCTTC. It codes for CSGALGAGIYEQFF.

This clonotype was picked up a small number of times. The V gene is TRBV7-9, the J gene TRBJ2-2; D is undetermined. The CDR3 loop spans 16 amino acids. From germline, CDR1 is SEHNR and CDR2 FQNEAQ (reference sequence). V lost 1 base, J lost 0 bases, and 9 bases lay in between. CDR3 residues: CASSLGVGTNTGELFF. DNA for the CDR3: TGTGCCAGCAGCTTAGGGGTCGGCACGAACACCGGGGAGCTGTTTTTT.

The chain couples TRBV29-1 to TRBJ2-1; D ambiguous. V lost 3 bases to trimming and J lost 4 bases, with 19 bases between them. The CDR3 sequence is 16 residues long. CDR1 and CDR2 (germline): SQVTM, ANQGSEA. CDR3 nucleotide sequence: TGCAGCGTTGAGGACCACGGCATATCCTTATACAATGAGCAGTTCTTC. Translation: CSVEDHGISLYNEQFF.

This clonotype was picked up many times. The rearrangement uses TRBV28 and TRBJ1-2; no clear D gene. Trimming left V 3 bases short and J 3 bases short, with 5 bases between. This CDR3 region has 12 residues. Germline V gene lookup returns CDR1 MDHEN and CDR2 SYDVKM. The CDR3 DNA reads TGTGCCAGCAGTTTTGCCGACTATGGCTACACCTTC. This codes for CASSFADYGYTF.

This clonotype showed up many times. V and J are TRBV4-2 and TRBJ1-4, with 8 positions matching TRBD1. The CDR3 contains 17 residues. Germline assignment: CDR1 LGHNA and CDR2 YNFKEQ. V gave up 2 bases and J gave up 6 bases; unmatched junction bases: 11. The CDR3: CASSQPGQGSGYEKLFF. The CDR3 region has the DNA TGTGCCAGCAGCCAACCAGGACAGGGTTCGGGGTATGAAAAACTGTTTTTT.

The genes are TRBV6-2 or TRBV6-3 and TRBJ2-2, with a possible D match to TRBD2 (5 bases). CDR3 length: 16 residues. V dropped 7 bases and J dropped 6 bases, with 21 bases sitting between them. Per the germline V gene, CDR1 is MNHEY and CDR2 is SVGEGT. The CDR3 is CASITTTHSRAGELFF. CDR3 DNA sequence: TGTGCCAGCATTACAACCACCCACTCGAGGGCCGGGGAGCTGTTTTTT.

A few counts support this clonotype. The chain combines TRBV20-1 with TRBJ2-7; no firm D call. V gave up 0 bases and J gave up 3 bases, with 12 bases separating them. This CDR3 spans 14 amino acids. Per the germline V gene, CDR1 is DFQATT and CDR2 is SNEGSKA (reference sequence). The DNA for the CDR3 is TGCAGTGCTAGAGATCCGGGCAGAGACTACGAGCAGTACTTC. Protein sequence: CSARDPGRDYEQYF.

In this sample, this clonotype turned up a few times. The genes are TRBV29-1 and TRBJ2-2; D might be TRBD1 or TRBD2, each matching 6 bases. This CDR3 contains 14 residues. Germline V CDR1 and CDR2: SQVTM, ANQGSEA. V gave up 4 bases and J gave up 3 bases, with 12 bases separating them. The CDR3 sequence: CSVGGATHTGELFF. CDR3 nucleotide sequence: TGCAGCGTTGGGGGGGCTACCCACACCGGGGAGCTGTTTTTT.

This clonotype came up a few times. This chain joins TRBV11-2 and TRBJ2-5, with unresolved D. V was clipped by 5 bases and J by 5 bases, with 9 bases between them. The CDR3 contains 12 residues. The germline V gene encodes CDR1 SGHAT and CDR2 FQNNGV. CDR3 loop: CASSPHMETQYF. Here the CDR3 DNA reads TGTGCCAGCAGCCCACACATGGAGACCCAGTACTTC.

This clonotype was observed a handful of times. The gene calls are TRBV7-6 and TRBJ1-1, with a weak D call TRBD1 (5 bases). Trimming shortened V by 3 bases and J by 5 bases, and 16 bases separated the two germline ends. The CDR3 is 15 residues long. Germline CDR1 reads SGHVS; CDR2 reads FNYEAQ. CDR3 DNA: TGTGCCAGCAGCTTGGAGGGACTCCCGCCGACTGAAGCTTTCTTT. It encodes CASSLEGLPPTEAFF.

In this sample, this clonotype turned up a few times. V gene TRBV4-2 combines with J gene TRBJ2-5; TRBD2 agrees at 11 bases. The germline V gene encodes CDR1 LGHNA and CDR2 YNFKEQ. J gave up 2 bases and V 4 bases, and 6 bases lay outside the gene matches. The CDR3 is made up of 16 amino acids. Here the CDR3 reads CASSRGLAALQETQYF. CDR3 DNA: TGTGCCAGCAGCCGGGGACTAGCGGCACTTCAAGAGACCCAGTACTTC.

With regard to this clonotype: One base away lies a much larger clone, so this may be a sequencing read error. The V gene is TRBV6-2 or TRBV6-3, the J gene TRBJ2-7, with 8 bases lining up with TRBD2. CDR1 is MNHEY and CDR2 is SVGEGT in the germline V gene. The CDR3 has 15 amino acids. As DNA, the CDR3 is TGTGCCTGCAGTCCAAGCGGGGGATCCTCCTACGAGCAGTACTTC. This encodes CACSPSGGSSYEQYF.

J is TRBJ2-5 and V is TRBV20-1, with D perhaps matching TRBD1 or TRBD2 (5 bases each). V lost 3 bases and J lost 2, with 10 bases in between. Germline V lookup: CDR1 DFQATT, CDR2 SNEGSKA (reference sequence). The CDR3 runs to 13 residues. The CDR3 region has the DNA TGCAGTGCTAGCCGGGACGTTCAAGAGACCCAGTACTTC. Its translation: CSASRDVQETQYF.

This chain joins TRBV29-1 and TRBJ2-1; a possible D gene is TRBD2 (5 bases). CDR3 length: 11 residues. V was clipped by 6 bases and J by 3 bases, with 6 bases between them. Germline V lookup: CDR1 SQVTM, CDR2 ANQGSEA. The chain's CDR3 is CSVAGYNEQFF. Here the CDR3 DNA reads TGCAGCGTCGCGGGCTACAATGAGCAGTTCTTC.

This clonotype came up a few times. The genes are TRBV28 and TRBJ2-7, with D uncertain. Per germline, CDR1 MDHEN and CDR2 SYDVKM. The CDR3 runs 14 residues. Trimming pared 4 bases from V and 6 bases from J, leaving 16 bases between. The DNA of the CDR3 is TGTGCCAGCAGTTCACTTCTAGTAATCCTCGAGCAGTACTTC. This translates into CASSSLLVILEQYF. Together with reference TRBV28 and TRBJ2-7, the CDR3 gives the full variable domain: DVKVTQSSRYLVKRTGEKVFLECVQDMDHENMFWYRQDPGLGLRLIYFSYDVKMKEKGDIPEGYSVSREKKERFSLILESASTNQTSMYLCASSSLLVILEQYFGPGTRLTVT.

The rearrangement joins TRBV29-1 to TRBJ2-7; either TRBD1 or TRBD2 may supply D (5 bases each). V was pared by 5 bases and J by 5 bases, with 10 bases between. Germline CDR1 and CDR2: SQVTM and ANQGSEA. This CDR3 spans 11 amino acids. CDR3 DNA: TGCAGCGTTTGGGACGCAAACGAGCAGTACTTC. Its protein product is CSVWDANEQYF.